The source of this T cell receptor beta chain is a study of T cell changes during pregnancy in multiple sclerosis. TCRdb keeps only in-frame clones here, not all; method: immunoSEQ multiplex PCR. The table lists about 74,000 clones, approximately 91% of them singletons. V lost 8 bases, J lost 3 bases, and 7 bases stayed unmatched. The CDR3 spans 15 residues. Germline assignment: CDR1 MRHNA and CDR2 SNTAGT. This chain links TRBV6-4 with TRBJ2-7, with 13 bases matching TRBD2. The clonotype was recovered from a female donor with multiple sclerosis, enrolled in a pregnancy study. Sequences were derived from peripheral blood, sampled in the third trimester of pregnancy. The CDR3 DNA reads TGTGCCAGCCCGGGACTAGCGGGGAAATACTACGAGCAGTACTTC. It specifies CASPGLAGKYYEQYF.